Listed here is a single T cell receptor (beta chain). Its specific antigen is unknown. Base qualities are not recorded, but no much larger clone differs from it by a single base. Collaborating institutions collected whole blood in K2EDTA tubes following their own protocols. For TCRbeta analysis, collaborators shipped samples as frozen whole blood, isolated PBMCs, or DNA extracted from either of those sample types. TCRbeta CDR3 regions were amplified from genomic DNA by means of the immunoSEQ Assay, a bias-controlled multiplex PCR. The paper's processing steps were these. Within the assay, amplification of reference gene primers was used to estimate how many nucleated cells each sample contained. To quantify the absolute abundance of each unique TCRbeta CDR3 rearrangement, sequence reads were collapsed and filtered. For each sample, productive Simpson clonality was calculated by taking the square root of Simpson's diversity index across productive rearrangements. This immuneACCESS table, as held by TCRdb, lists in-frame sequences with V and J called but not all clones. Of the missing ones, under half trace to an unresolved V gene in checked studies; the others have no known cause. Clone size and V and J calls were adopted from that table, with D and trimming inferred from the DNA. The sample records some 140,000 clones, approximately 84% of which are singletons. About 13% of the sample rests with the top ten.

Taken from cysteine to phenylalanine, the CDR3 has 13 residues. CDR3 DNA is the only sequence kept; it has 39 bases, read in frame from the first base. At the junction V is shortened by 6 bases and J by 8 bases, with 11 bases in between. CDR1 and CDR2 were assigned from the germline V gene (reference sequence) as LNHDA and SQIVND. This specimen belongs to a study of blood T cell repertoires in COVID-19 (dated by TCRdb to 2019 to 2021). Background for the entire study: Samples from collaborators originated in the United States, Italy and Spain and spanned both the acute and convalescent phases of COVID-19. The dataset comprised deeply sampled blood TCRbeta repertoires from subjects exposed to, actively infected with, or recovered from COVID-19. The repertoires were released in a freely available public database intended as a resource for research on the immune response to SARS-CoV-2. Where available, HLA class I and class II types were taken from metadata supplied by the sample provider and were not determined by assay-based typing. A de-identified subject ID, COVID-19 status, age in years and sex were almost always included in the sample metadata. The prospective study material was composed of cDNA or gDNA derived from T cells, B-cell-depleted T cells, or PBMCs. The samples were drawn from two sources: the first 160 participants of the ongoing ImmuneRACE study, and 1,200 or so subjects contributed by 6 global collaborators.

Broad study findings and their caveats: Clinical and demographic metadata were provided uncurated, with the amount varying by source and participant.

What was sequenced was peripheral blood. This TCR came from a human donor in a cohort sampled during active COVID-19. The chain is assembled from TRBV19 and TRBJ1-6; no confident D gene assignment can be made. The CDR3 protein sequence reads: CASSPVLDSPLHF. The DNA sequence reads TGTGCCAGTAGCCCTGTACTGGATTCACCCCTCCACTTT. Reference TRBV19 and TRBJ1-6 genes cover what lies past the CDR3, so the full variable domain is DGGITQSPKYLFRKEGQNVTLSCEQNLNHDAMYWYRQDPGQGLRLIYYSQIVNDFQKGDIAEGYSVSREKKESFPLTVTSAQKNPTAFYLCASSPVLDSPLHFGNGTRLTVT.